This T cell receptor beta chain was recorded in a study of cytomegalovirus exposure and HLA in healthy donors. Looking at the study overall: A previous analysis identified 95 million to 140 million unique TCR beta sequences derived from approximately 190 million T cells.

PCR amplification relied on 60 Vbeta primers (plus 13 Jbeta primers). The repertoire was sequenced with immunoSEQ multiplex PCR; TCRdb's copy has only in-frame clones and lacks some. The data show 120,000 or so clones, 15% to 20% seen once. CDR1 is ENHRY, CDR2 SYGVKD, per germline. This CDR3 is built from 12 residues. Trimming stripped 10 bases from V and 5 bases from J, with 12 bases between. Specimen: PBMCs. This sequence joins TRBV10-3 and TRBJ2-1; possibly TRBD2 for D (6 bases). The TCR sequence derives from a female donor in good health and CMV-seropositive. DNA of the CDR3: TGTGCCACCGCTCGACTAGACAATGAGCAGTTCTTC. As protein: CATARLDNEQFF.